In this sample, the clone carrying this TCR beta chain turned up a few times. Its specificity is not known. A much larger clone sits a single nucleotide away, making a read error possible. Synthesis of cDNA was carried out by template-switch 5'RACE. The reaction used 10-nucleotide random UMIs. TCRdb reprocessed the 5' RACE reads via MiXCR and lists one record per CDR3 protein. The profile covers tens of thousands of distinct CDR3 sequences, with 10% to 15% appearing a single time and around a tenth taken by the ten largest. The length of the CDR3 is 15 residues. From germline, CDR1 is KGHSH and CDR2 LQKENI. The data were obtained in a study of neurological immune-mediated disorders. Points from the study as a whole: HTLV-1-associated myelopathy showed the most TCR clonal expansion; multiple sclerosis the least, below healthy controls.

Unsorted libraries were generated from 2 million PBMCs. These cells had been stored in RNAlater at -80 C. Sequencing used PBMCs. This sequence was found in a woman aged 55-69 years with HTLV-1-associated myelopathy (HAM/TSP). V usage is TRBV18 and J usage is TRBJ1-1; the D is unclear. The CDR3 sequence: CVSSPNNGMNTEAFF. As DNA, the CDR3 is TGTGTCAGCTCACCGAATAACGGTATGAACACTGAAGCTTTCTTT.